This TCR beta chain was captured in a study of Ad26.COV2.S vaccination and SARS-CoV-2 variants. About the study: Donor got 5x10^10 or 1x10^11 viral particles of Ad26.COV2.S.

Some clones are missing from TCRdb's copy, which holds only in-frame ones; the method was immunoSEQ multiplex PCR. The sample yields 350,000 to 450,000 clones, around 87% seen once. Specified treatment: some 19 received Ad26.COV2.S at low or high dose, single or two shots; 5 received placebo; per-sample allocation not given. Sampling was performed 63 days after the first vaccine or placebo injection. This clone was seen once. V was shortened by 6 bases and J by 3 bases, with 20 bases between the two germline ends. Per the germline V gene, CDR1 is LNHDA and CDR2 is SQIVND (reference sequence). The CDR3 runs to 16 residues.

The gene calls are TRBV19 and TRBJ1-1; tentative D call: TRBD1 (5 bases). The specimen was peripheral blood, collected in a trial of Ad26.COV2.S vaccine versus placebo. The receptor was isolated from a person between 18 and 60 years old who received the Ad26.COV2.S COVID-19 vaccine or a placebo. DNA of the CDR3: TGTGCCAGTAGAAACAAAAGGAAGGGGCGAGACACTGAAGCTTTCTTT. This gives the protein CASRNKRKGRDTEAFF.